Sample share makes the clone carrying this T cell receptor (beta chain) large (0.1 to 1%). Its antigen is unknown. The sample belongs to a study of circulating CD8 cells and anti-PD-1 response in melanoma. Study-level background: About 45% of the 13 patients had prior targeted therapy or immunotherapy; seven did not.

Findings and limits, study-wide: Clonotype sharing was highest between DPOS and TIGIT subsets. Only baseline and M1 samples entered the published repertoire comparisons. Most experiments lacked replicates.

V was clipped by 6 bases and J by 6 bases, with 11 bases between them. This CDR3 has 13 residues. Each library started from approximately 15 ng of total RNA using the QIAseq Immune Repertoire TCR panel. TCRdb analysed the reads with MiXCR anew, one entry per CDR3 protein. Of some 200 distinct CDR3 sequences listed, 6% to 8.5% are singletons. Live CD3+CD8+TCRalphabeta+ cells were sorted into four subsets by PD-1 and/or TIGIT. The receptor was isolated from a human donor with melanoma. This chain joins TRBV12-3 or TRBV12-4 and TRBJ2-2, with D perhaps TRBD1 or TRBD2 (6 bases each). Material: CD8+ T cells from PBMCs, obtained at baseline or after one month of anti-PD-1 therapy (not recorded which). This CDR3 reads CASSYREAGELFF. The DNA for the CDR3 is TGTGCCAGCAGCTACAGGGAGGCCGGGGAGCTGTTTTTT.